Given below is one T cell receptor beta chain in context. The record originates from a study of radiation and T cells in renal cell carcinoma. Study-level background: Nephrectomy followed 15 Gy stereotactic body radiation by 4 weeks.

V was shortened by 2 bases and J by 1 base, with 8 bases between the two germline ends. This CDR3 spans 14 amino acids. The germline gives CDR1 SGHTA, CDR2 FQGNSA. Only in-frame clones appear in the TCRdb table, and some are missing; sequencing was by immunoSEQ multiplex PCR. The sample shows about 150,000 clones, about 87% of them seen only once. As for time point: baseline pretreatment blood. Indicated treatment: 15 Gy SBRT to primary tumor, nephrectomy 4 weeks later. This rearrangement joins TRBV7-2 to TRBJ1-1, with unresolved D. This receptor was identified in an older woman with renal cell carcinoma. Sequencing was performed on blood, taken from a patient whose treatment included radiotherapy and nephrectomy. Here the CDR3 DNA reads TGTGCCAGCAGCTTACAGTGGGGGAACACTGAAGCTTTCTTT. Translated: CASSLQWGNTEAFF.